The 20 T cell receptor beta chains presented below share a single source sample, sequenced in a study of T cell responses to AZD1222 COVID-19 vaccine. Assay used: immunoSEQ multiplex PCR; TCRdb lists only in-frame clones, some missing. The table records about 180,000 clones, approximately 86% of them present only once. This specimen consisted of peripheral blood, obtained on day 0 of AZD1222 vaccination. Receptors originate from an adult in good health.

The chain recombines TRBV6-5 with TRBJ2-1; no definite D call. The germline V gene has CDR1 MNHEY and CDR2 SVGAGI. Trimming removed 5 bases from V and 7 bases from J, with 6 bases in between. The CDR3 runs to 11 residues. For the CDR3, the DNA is TGTGCCAGCAGTCGTAAAAATGAGCAGTTCTTC. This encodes CASSRKNEQFF.

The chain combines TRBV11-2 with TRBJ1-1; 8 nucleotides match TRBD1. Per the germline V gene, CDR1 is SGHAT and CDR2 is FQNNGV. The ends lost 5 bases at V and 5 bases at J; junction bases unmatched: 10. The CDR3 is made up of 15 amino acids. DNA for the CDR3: TGTGCCAGCAGCCGACCCCAGGGGGCAAGGACTGAAGCTTTCTTT. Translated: CASSRPQGARTEAFF.

The CDR3 here is CSERREQGVDTQYF. The CDR3 region has the DNA TGCAGCGAAAGACGGGAACAGGGGGTTGATACGCAGTATTTT. J is TRBJ2-3 and V is TRBV29-1; TRBD1 matches at 8 bases. CDR3 size: 14 residues. Per germline, CDR1 SQVTM and CDR2 ANQGSEA. V gave up 7 bases and J gave up 6 bases; unmatched junction bases: 12.

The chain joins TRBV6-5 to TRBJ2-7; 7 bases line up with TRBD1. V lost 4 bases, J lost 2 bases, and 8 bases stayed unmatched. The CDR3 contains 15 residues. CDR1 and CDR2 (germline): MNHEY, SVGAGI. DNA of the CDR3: TGTGCCAGCAGTTCGGAGGACAGGCTGACCTACGAGCAGTACTTC. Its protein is CASSSEDRLTYEQYF.

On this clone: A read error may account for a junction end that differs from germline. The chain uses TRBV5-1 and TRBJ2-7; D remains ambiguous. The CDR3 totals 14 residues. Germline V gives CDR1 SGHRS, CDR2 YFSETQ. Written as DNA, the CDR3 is TGCGCCAGCAGCTTGGGACGAAGCTCCTTCGAGCAGTACTTC. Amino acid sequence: CASSLGRSSFEQYF.

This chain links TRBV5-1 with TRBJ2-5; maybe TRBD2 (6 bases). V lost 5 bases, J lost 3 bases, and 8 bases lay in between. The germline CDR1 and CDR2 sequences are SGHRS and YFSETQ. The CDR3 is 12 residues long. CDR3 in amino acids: CASSPGEETQYF. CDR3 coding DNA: TGCGCCAGCAGTCCGGGGGAAGAGACCCAGTACTTC.

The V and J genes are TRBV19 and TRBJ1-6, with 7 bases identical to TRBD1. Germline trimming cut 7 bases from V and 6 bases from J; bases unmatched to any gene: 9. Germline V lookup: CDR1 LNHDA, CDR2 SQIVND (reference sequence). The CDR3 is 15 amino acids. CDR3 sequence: CASTAPRQGNSPLHF. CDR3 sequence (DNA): TGTGCCAGTACCGCACCTCGACAGGGTAATTCACCCCTCCACTTT.

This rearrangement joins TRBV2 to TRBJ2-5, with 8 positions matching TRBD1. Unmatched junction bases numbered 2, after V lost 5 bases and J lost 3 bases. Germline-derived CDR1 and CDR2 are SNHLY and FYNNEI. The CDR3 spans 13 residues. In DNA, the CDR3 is TGTGCCAGCAGTCTGGACAGGGAAGAGACCCAGTACTTC. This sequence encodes CASSLDREETQYF.

The CDR3 loop reads CSVEGGARVDEQYF. CDR3 nucleotides: TGCAGCGTTGAAGGAGGAGCGCGGGTCGACGAGCAGTACTTC. The chain has TRBV29-1 and TRBJ2-7, with D maybe TRBD2 (5 bases). The V gene's germline CDR1 is SQVTM and CDR2 ANQGSEA. The ends were cut back, 1 base at V and 5 bases at J, with 15 bases in the middle. The CDR3 has 14 residues.

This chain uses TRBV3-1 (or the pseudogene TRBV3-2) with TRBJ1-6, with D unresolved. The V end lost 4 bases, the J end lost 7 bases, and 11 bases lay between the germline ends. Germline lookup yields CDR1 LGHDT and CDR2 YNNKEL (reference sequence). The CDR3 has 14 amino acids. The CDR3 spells CASSPRRSNSPLHF. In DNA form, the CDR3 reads TGTGCCAGCAGCCCTAGAAGGTCCAATTCACCCCTCCACTTT.

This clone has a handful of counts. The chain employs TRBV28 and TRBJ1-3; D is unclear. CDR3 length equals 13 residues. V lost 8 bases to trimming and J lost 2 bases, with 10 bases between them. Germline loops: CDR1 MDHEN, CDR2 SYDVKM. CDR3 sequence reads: CASLGWPGNTIYF. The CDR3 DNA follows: TGTGCCAGCTTAGGCTGGCCTGGAAACACCATATATTTT.

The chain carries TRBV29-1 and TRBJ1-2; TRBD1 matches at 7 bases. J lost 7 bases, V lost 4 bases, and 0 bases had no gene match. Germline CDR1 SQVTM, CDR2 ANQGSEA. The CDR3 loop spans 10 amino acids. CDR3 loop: CSVGTGGYTF. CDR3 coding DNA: TGCAGCGTTGGGACAGGTGGCTACACCTTC.

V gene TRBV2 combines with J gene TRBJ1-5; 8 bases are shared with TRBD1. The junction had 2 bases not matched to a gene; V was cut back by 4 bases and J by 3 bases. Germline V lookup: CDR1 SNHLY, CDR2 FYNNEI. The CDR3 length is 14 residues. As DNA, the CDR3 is TGTGCCAGCAGTGGACAGGGGAACAATCAGCCCCAGCATTTT. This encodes CASSGQGNNQPQHF.

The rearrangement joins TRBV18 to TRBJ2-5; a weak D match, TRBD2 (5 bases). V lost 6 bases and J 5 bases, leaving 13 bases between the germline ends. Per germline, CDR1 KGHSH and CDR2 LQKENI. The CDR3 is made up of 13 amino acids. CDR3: CASSTTRGETQYF. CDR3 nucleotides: TGTGCCAGCTCGACGACCCGAGGGGAGACCCAGTACTTC.

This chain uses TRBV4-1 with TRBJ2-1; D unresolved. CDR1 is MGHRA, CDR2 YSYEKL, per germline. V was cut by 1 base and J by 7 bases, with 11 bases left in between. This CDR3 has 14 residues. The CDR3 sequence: CASSQVGSGNEQFF. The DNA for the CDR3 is TGCGCCAGCAGCCAAGTGGGCAGTGGTAATGAGCAGTTCTTC.

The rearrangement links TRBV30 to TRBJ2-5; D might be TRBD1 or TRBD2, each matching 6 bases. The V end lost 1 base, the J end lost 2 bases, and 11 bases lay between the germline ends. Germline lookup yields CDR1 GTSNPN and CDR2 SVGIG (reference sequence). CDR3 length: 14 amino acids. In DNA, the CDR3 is TGTGCCTGGAGTGGGGGGGCCGGACAAGAGACCCAGTACTTC. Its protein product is CAWSGGAGQETQYF.

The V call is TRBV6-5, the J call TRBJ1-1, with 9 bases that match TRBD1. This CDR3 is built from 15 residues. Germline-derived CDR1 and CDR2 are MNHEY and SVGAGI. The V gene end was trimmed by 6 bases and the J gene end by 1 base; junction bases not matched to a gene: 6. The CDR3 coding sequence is TGTGCCAGCAGCCTACAGGGACAGGGGAACACTGAAGCTTTCTTT. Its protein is CASSLQGQGNTEAFF.

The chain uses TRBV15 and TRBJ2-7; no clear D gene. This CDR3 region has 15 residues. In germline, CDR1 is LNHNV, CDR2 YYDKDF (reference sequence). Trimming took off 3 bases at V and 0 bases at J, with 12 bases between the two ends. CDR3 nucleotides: TGTGCCACCAGCAGCCCCGAAGACCACTCCTACGAGCAGTACTTC. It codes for CATSSPEDHSYEQYF.

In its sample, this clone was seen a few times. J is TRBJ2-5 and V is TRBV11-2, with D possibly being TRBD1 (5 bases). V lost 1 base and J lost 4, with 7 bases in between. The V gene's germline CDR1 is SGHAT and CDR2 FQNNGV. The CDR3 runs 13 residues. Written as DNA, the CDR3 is TGTGCCAGCAGCTTAGGGGGCAGAGAGACCCAGTACTTC. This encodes CASSLGGRETQYF.

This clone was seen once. The chain's CDR3 is CAWSGLGGTSTDTQYF. DNA of the CDR3: TGTGCCTGGAGTGGATTAGGGGGGACTAGCACAGATACGCAGTATTTT. This sequence joins TRBV30 and TRBJ2-3, with D possibly being TRBD1 or TRBD2 (6 bases each). CDR1 and CDR2 from the germline V gene are GTSNPN and SVGIG (reference sequence). V gave up 1 base and J gave up 0 bases, with 14 bases separating them. The CDR3 totals 16 residues.